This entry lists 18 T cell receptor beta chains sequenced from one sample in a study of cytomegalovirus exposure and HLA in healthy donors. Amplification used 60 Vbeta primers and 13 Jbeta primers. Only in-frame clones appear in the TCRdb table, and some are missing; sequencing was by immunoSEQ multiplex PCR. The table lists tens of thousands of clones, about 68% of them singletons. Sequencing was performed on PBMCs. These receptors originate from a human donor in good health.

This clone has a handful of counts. The CDR3 region has the DNA TGTGCCTGGCGACCCAAGCTGACAGGGAAGGGGGCCGGGGAGCTGTTTTTT. This codes for CAWRPKLTGKGAGELFF. The chain recombines TRBV30 with TRBJ2-2; 7 bases map to TRBD1. This CDR3 has 17 residues. V shed 5 bases and J 6 bases; nucleotides not matched to a gene: 18. Germline CDR1 and CDR2: GTSNPN and SVGIG (reference sequence). Full variable domain (outside the CDR3, taken from reference TRBV30 and TRBJ2-2): SQTIHQWPATLVQPVGSPLSLECTVEGTSNPNLYWYRQAAGRGLQLLFYSVGIGQISSEVPQNLSASRPQDRQFILSSKKLLLSDSGFYLCAWRPKLTGKGAGELFFGEGSRLTVL.

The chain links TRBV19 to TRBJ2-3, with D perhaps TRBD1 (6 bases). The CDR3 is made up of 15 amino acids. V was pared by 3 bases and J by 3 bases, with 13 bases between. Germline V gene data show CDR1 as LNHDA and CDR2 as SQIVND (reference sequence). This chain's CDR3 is CASSISGQKTDTQYF. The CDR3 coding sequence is TGTGCCAGTAGTATTTCGGGACAAAAGACAGATACGCAGTATTTT.

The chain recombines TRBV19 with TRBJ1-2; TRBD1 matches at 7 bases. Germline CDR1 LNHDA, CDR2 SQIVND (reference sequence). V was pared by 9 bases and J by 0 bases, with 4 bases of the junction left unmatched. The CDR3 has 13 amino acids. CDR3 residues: CASRDSSNYGYTF. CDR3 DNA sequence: TGTGCCAGCCGGGACAGTTCTAACTATGGCTACACCTTC.

CDR3 amino acids: CASSEAGARGYNEQFF. In DNA form, the CDR3 reads TGTGCCAGCAGCGAGGCTGGGGCGCGGGGTTACAATGAGCAGTTCTTC. The V call is TRBV5-5, the J call TRBJ2-1; D possibly corresponds to TRBD2 (6 bases). Germline CDR1 reads SGHKS; CDR2 reads YYEKEE (reference sequence). Trimming removed 4 bases from V and 4 bases from J, with 18 bases in between. The CDR3 covers 16 residues.

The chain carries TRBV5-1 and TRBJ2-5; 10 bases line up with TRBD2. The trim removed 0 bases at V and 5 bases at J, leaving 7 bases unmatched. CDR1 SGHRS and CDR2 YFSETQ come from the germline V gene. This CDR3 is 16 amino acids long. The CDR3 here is CASSLGLAGARETQYF. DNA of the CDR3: TGCGCCAGCAGCTTGGGGCTAGCGGGGGCCAGGGAGACCCAGTACTTC.

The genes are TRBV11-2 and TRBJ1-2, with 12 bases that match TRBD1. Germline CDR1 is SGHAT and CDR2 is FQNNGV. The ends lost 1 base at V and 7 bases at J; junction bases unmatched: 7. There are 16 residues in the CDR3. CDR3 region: CASSLARGTGGSGYTF. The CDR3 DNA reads TGTGCCAGCAGCTTAGCGCGGGGGACAGGGGGCAGTGGCTACACCTTC.

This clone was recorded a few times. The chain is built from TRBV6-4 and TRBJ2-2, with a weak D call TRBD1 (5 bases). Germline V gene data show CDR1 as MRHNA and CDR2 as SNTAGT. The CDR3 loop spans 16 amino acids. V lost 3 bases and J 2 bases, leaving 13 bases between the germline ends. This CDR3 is CASSDQRTTNTGELFF. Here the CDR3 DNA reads TGTGCCAGCAGTGATCAGAGGACAACTAACACCGGGGAGCTGTTTTTT.

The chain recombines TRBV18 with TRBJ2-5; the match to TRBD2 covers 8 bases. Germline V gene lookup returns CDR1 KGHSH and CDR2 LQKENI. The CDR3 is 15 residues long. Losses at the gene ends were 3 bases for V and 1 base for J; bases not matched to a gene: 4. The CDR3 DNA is TGTGCCAGCTCACCCCCCGGGGGGGGCCAAGAGACCCAGTACTTC. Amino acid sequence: CASSPPGGGQETQYF.

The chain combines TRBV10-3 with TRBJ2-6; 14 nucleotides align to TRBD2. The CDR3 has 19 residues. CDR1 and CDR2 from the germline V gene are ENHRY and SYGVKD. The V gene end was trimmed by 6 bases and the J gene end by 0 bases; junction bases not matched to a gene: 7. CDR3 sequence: CAISPGLAGGSSGANVLTF. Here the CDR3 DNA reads TGTGCCATCAGCCCCGGACTAGCGGGGGGATCCTCTGGGGCCAACGTCCTGACTTTC.

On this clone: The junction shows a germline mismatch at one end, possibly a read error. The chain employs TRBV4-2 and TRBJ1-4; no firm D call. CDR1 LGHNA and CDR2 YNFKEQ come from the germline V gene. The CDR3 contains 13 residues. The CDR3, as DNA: TGTGCCAGCAGGAACAGACTGGAGGAAAAACCGTTTTTT. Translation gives CASRNRLEEKPFF.

For the CDR3, the DNA is TGCGCCAGCAGCCAGCCAGACAGGCCCCCGAAACTGTTTTTT. Amino acid sequence: CASSQPDRPPKLFF. V usage is TRBV5-1 and J usage is TRBJ1-4, with D perhaps matching TRBD1 (6 bases). The CDR3 is 14 residues long. The V end lost 4 bases, the J end lost 11 bases, and 18 bases lay between the germline ends. Germline lookup yields CDR1 SGHRS and CDR2 YFSETQ.

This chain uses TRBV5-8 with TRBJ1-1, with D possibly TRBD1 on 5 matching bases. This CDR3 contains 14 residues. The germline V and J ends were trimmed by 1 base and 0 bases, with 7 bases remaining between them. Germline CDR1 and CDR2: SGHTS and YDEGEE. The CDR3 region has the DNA TGTGCCAGCAGCTTGCGACAGTTGAACACTGAAGCTTTCTTT. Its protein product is CASSLRQLNTEAFF.

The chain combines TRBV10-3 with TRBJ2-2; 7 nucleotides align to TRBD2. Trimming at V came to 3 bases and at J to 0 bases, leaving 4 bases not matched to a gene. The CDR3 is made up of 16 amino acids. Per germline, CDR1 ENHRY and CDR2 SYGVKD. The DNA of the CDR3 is TGTGCCATCAGTGATCTAGCGGTGGCGAACACCGGGGAGCTGTTTTTT. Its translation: CAISDLAVANTGELFF.

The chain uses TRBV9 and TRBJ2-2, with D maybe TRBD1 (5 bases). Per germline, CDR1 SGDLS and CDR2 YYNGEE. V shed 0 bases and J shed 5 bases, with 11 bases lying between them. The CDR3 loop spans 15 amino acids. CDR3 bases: TGTGCCAGCAGCGTAGCCGACAGTGAGACCGGGGAGCTGTTTTTT. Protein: CASSVADSETGELFF.

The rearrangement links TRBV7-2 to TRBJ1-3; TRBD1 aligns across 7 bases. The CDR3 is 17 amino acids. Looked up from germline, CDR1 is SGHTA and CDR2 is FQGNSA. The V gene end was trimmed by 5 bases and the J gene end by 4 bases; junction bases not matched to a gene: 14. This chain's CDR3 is CASSKGTATSQGNTIYF. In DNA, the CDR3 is TGTGCCAGCAGCAAAGGGACAGCCACCTCCCAGGGAAACACCATATATTTT.

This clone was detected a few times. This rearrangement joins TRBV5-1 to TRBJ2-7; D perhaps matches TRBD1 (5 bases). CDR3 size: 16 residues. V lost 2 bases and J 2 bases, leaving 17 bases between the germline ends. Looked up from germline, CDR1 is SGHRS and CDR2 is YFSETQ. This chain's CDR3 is CASSFPQGSPTYEQYF. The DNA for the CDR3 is TGCGCCAGCAGCTTTCCCCAGGGATCACCAACCTACGAGCAGTACTTC.

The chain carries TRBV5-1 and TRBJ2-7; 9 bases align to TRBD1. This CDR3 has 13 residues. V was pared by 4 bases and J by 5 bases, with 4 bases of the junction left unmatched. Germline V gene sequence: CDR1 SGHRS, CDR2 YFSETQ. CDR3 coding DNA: TGCGCCAGCAGCCCGGGACAGGGTAACGAGCAGTACTTC. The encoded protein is CASSPGQGNEQYF.

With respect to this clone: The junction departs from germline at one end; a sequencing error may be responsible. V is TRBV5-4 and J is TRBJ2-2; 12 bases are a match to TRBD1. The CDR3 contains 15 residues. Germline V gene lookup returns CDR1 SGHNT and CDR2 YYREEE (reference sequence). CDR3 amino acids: CASSPGTGGSGELFF. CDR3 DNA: TGCGCCAGCAGCCCCGGGACAGGGGGCAGCGGGGAGCTGTTTTTT.